These 5 T cell receptor beta chains share one sample of origin, sequenced in a study of blood T cells in healthy people across ages. With a J-beta primer mix and a sample-barcoded 5' primer, a second PCR ran about 7 to 12 cycles. TCRdb re-derived calls from the 5' RACE reads in MiXCR, one entry per CDR3 protein. The sample carries approximately 900,000 distinct CDR3 sequences, 48% recorded once. Specimen: blood. These receptor sequences come from a man aged 25 to 40 in good health.

This clonotype was seen at least ten times. The gene calls are TRBV4-2 and TRBJ2-7; D call uncertain. Germline CDR1 and CDR2: LGHNA and YNFKEQ. Deletions cut 3 bases from V and 5 bases from J, with 11 bases between. This CDR3 spans 13 amino acids. CDR3 loop: CASSHTSVHEQYF. DNA for the CDR3: TGTGCCAGCAGCCATACATCGGTCCACGAGCAGTACTTC.

In its sample, this clonotype was seen a few times. The chain links TRBV29-1 to TRBJ1-5, with D unclear. Trimming cost V 8 bases and J 6 bases, with 20 bases left between them. CDR3 length equals 14 residues. Germline lookup yields CDR1 SQVTM and CDR2 ANQGSEA. CDR3 sequence: CSFKGMGTGQPQHF. The CDR3 DNA is TGCAGCTTCAAGGGAATGGGCACGGGTCAGCCCCAGCATTTT.

This clonotype was seen a few times. The rearrangement uses TRBV20-1 and TRBJ2-7; 7 nucleotides agree with TRBD2. Germline-derived CDR1 and CDR2 are DFQATT and SNEGSKA (reference sequence). The CDR3 length is 13 residues. V lost 5 bases to trimming and J lost 0 bases; unmatched junction nucleotides: 4. The CDR3 here is CSAPAGSSYEQYF. The CDR3 DNA reads TGCAGTGCTCCAGCGGGAAGCTCCTACGAGCAGTACTTC.

V is TRBV28 and J is TRBJ2-3; a possible D gene is TRBD1 (6 bases). The CDR3 is 18 amino acids. Germline V gene sequence: CDR1 MDHEN, CDR2 SYDVKM. V gave up 5 bases and J gave up 1 base, with 22 bases separating them. The CDR3 DNA reads TGTGCCAGCAGTCCACGGGCTTTAGGGGGATACGGCACAGATACGCAGTATTTT. It specifies CASSPRALGGYGTDTQYF.

The rearrangement joins TRBV6-6 to TRBJ2-7; tentative D call: TRBD1 (6 bases). CDR3 length: 14 amino acids. The V end lost 4 bases, the J end lost 2 bases, and 12 bases lay between the germline ends. In germline, CDR1 is MNHNY, CDR2 SVGAGI (reference sequence). This CDR3 is CASSSRDITYEQYF. The DNA for the CDR3 is TGTGCCAGCAGTTCCCGGGACATTACCTACGAGCAGTACTTC.